This T cell receptor (beta chain) was sequenced for a study of OX40 agonist ivuxolimab in advanced cancers. The assay was immunoSEQ multiplex PCR, and TCRdb's table has in-frame clones only and misses some. Of tens of thousands of clones in the sample, approximately 90% were seen once. V dropped 0 bases and J dropped 2 bases, with 10 bases sitting between them. Germline assignment: CDR1 MGHRA and CDR2 YSYEKL. The CDR3 has 15 amino acids. Sequenced here: CD4+ or CD8+ T cells sorted from blood, sampled in a trial of the OX40 agonist ivuxolimab. This chain joins TRBV4-1 and TRBJ1-2, with D tentatively TRBD1 (6 bases). The TCR originated in an adult with an advanced solid tumor such as melanoma, head and neck, liver or kidney cancer. DNA for the CDR3: TGCGCCAGCAGCCAAGAATCAGGGGCCAACTATGGCTACACCTTC. Translation: CASSQESGANYGYTF.